This T cell receptor (beta chain) was recorded in a study of cytomegalovirus exposure and HLA in healthy donors. Study overall: A preliminary data release comprised 80 million to 95 million unique TCRs obtained from HLA-typed donors.

Comments on this clone: Antigen: not known.

Germline trimming cut 1 base from V and 3 bases from J; bases unmatched to any gene: 10. The CDR3 has 19 residues. CDR1 MGHRA and CDR2 YSYEKL come from the germline V gene. Whole-study results and caveats: Later findings reportedly placed an Asian-associated ancestry cluster below the approximately 670-donor mean for N-insertions.

PCR employed 60 Vbeta and 13 Jbeta primers. Per the authors' pipeline: An analysis performed later counted roughly 80 million unique TCR beta chains (around 9.9 million of them shared). TCRdb's table, derived via immunoSEQ multiplex PCR, lists solely in-frame clones and lacks some. Clonal size and the V and J genes are those of that table, whereas D and trimming came from the DNA. The sample lists around 140,000 clones, just under 80% occurring once. The sequence came from a woman younger than 35 in good health and CMV-seronegative. The sample comprised PBMCs. This chain connects TRBV4-1 to TRBJ2-5; 14 nucleotides agree with TRBD2. In DNA, the CDR3 is TGCGCCAGCAGCCAAGGCAGGGCCGGGGGACTAGCGGGAGAAGAGACCCAGTACTTC. As protein: CASSQGRAGGLAGEETQYF.